Given below is one TCR beta chain in context. The data derive from a study of T cells in Graves' hyperthyroidism and ophthalmopathy. RNA transcripts gave rise to amplified TCR beta CDR3 regions. The TCR CDR3 first-round RT-PCR relied on the HTBI primer set. Using its own MiXCR run on the multiplex PCR reads, TCRdb lists one record per CDR3 protein. The sample comprises about 840,000 distinct CDR3 sequences, about two fifths of which are singletons, and about 9% rests with the top ten. Stable disease denoted Graves' hyperthyroidism without ophthalmopathy progression within 18 months. Reasons for excluding patients were uncontrolled infection, other autoimmune disease, pregnancy or lactation. Germline V gene sequence: CDR1 SNHLY, CDR2 FYNNEI. This CDR3 comprises 13 residues. V was pared by 5 bases and J by 6 bases, with 13 bases between.

The clonotype comes from a man aged 18 to 30 with Graves' hyperthyroidism. Specimen: blood. V is TRBV2 and J is TRBJ2-5; no reliable D call. The CDR3 coding sequence is TGTGCCAGCAGTACGGACGGCGGAAAGACCCAGTACTTC. It is translated as CASSTDGGKTQYF.